Listed below are T cell receptor beta chains from one sample, sequenced in a study of OX40 agonist ivuxolimab in advanced cancers. Measured with immunoSEQ multiplex PCR; TCRdb has only the in-frame clones, and not every one. The sample has approximately 82,000 clones, roughly 90% seen once. The sample here was CD4+ or CD8+ T cells sorted from blood, taken in a trial of the OX40 agonist ivuxolimab. All receptors come from an adult with an advanced solid tumor such as melanoma, head and neck, liver or kidney cancer. CDR3s include the opening cysteine and the closing phenylalanine or tryptophan. Each record gives: clone size, J gene, V gene, D gene, CDR3 DNA, CDR3 protein. A D gene is named only where the DNA matches it firmly. Rows give clone size only sometimes, using once, few, many, or a class for an expanded clone.

clone_size: NA
j_call: TRBJ1-5
v_call: TRBV6-5
d_call: TRBD1
cdr3_nt: TGTGCCAGCAGCAATTCAGGGGGGGCTAATCAGCCCCAGCATTTT
cdr3_aa: CASSNSGGANQPQHF

clone_size: NA
j_call: TRBJ1-2
v_call: TRBV7-8
d_call: NA
cdr3_nt: TGTGCCAGCAGCGCAACAGGTTCGGGGGGCTACACCTTC
cdr3_aa: CASSATGSGGYTF

clone_size: NA
j_call: TRBJ1-5
v_call: TRBV6-1
d_call: TRBD1
cdr3_nt: TGTGCCAGCAGACGAACAGGGGGTGGCAATCAGCCCCAGCATTTT
cdr3_aa: CASRRTGGGNQPQHF

clone_size: NA
j_call: TRBJ1-5
v_call: TRBV10-2
d_call: NA
cdr3_nt: TGCGCCAGCACAAGGGCCCTCGGTTCGCCCCAGCATTTT
cdr3_aa: CASTRALGSPQHF

clone_size: NA
j_call: TRBJ2-5
v_call: TRBV9
d_call: TRBD2
cdr3_nt: TGTGCCAGCAGCGTCGCTAGCGGGGGGGAAGAGACCCAGTACTTC
cdr3_aa: CASSVASGGEETQYF

clone_size: NA
j_call: TRBJ2-3
v_call: TRBV11-2
d_call: NA
cdr3_nt: TGTGCCAGCAGCTTAGATCTGGGGCGCACAGATACGCAGTATTTT
cdr3_aa: CASSLDLGRTDTQYF

clone_size: NA
j_call: TRBJ1-2
v_call: TRBV15
d_call: NA
cdr3_nt: TGTGCCACCAGCAGAGATCATGGAGGGGGTCCCTATGGCTACACCTTC
cdr3_aa: CATSRDHGGGPYGYTF

clone_size: NA
j_call: TRBJ2-3
v_call: TRBV18
d_call: TRBD1
cdr3_nt: TGTGCCAGCTCAGGGCAGGGGGATGGTACGCAGTATTTT
cdr3_aa: CASSGQGDGTQYF

clone_size: NA
j_call: TRBJ1-5
v_call: TRBV4-1
d_call: NA
cdr3_nt: TGCGCCAGCAGCCAAGAGGGAGGGTTGAGCAATCAGCCCCAGCATTTT
cdr3_aa: CASSQEGGLSNQPQHF

clone_size: NA
j_call: TRBJ1-2
v_call: TRBV9
d_call: NA
cdr3_nt: TGTGCCAGCAGCGTAGGGCCTCGGGGGAATGGCTACACCTTC
cdr3_aa: CASSVGPRGNGYTF

clone_size: NA
j_call: TRBJ1-1
v_call: TRBV18
d_call: TRBD1
cdr3_nt: TGTGCCAGCTCCCGGGACAGGGACACTGAAGCTTTCTTT
cdr3_aa: CASSRDRDTEAFF

clone_size: NA
j_call: TRBJ2-6
v_call: TRBV15
d_call: TRBD2
cdr3_nt: TGTGCCACCAGCACGGGGGGGCCCGGGGCCAACGTCCTGACTTTC
cdr3_aa: CATSTGGPGANVLTF

clone_size: once
j_call: TRBJ1-5
v_call: TRBV30
d_call: NA
cdr3_nt: TGTGCCTGGAGCCCATGGCTCCCGGGCGGGGGCCTCGGCAATCAGCCCCAGCATTTT
cdr3_aa: CAWSPWLPGGGLGNQPQHF

clone_size: NA
j_call: TRBJ2-7
v_call: TRBV2
d_call: NA
cdr3_nt: TGTGCCAGCAGTGGAATCGGGTTTCCCTACGAGCAGTACTTC
cdr3_aa: CASSGIGFPYEQYF

clone_size: NA
j_call: TRBJ2-2
v_call: TRBV19
d_call: NA
cdr3_nt: TGTGCCAGTAGTATAGATGGAGACACCGGGGAGCTGTTTTTT
cdr3_aa: CASSIDGDTGELFF

clone_size: NA
j_call: TRBJ2-7
v_call: TRBV18
d_call: TRBD1
cdr3_nt: TGTGCCAGCTCAGCGGACAGGCTCGAGCAGTACTTC
cdr3_aa: CASSADRLEQYF

clone_size: few
j_call: TRBJ1-1
v_call: TRBV19
d_call: NA
cdr3_nt: TGTGCCAGTATAGCTCCCAAGCCGGGCACTGAAGCTTTCTTT
cdr3_aa: CASIAPKPGTEAFF

clone_size: NA
j_call: TRBJ1-4
v_call: TRBV30
d_call: NA
cdr3_nt: TGTGCCTGGAGTGTATATGCGGGGATCCTGGGTGAAAAACTGTTTTTT
cdr3_aa: CAWSVYAGILGEKLFF

clone_size: NA
j_call: TRBJ1-1
v_call: TRBV5-1
d_call: NA
cdr3_nt: TGCGCCAGCAGCCCCACTGGGCAATCACGGGGAAGTTACACTGAAGCTTTCTTT
cdr3_aa: CASSPTGQSRGSYTEAFF

clone_size: NA
j_call: TRBJ1-1
v_call: TRBV19
d_call: TRBD1
cdr3_nt: TGTGCCAGTAGTATTGTCGGACAGGGTTTGAGTTACACTGAAGCTTTCTTT
cdr3_aa: CASSIVGQGLSYTEAFF

clone_size: NA
j_call: TRBJ1-2
v_call: TRBV5-3
d_call: TRBD1
cdr3_nt: TGTGCCAGAAGCGGACGTACTAATGGACAGGGGGCTGAATTGGCCTATGGCTACACCTTC
cdr3_aa: CARSGRTNGQGAELAYGYTF

clone_size: NA
j_call: TRBJ1-3
v_call: TRBV5-1
d_call: TRBD1
cdr3_nt: TGCGCCAGCAGCTTCCGCCCCAACAGGGGAGAAGACACCATATATTTT
cdr3_aa: CASSFRPNRGEDTIYF

clone_size: NA
j_call: TRBJ2-2
v_call: TRBV5-8
d_call: NA
cdr3_nt: TGTGCCAGCAGCTTGCACAGCATCACCGGGGAGCTGTTTTTT
cdr3_aa: CASSLHSITGELFF

clone_size: NA
j_call: TRBJ1-2
v_call: TRBV9
d_call: NA
cdr3_nt: TGTGCCAGCAGCCCCTCCCTGAGGGGGGATGGCTACACCTTC
cdr3_aa: CASSPSLRGDGYTF

clone_size: NA
j_call: TRBJ2-1
v_call: TRBV5-1
d_call: TRBD1
cdr3_nt: TGCGCCAGCAGCGTACTACAGGGGGTAAATGAGCAGTTCTTC
cdr3_aa: CASSVLQGVNEQFF

clone_size: NA
j_call: TRBJ2-3
v_call: TRBV11-3
d_call: TRBD1
cdr3_nt: TGTGCCAGCAGCATCGGGACAGCTACGCAGTATTTT
cdr3_aa: CASSIGTATQYF

clone_size: NA
j_call: TRBJ1-1
v_call: TRBV25-1
d_call: NA
cdr3_nt: TGTGCCAGCAGTGAATTTTCATCCCAAGGCACTGAAGCTTTCTTT
cdr3_aa: CASSEFSSQGTEAFF

clone_size: NA
j_call: TRBJ2-7
v_call: TRBV6-5
d_call: TRBD1
cdr3_nt: TGTGCCAGCAGTTACGATTTGGGGACAGGGCCCTACGAGCAGTACTTC
cdr3_aa: CASSYDLGTGPYEQYF

clone_size: NA
j_call: TRBJ2-3
v_call: TRBV5-1
d_call: NA
cdr3_nt: TGCGCCAGCAGGTTTGGACTCCAACAGGTTGATAGCACAGATACGCAGTATTTT
cdr3_aa: CASRFGLQQVDSTDTQYF

clone_size: NA
j_call: TRBJ2-2
v_call: TRBV5-1
d_call: TRBD2
cdr3_nt: TGCGCCAGCAGCCCACAATCTGTACCCGGGGGGGCCTCCGGGGAGCTGTTTTTT
cdr3_aa: CASSPQSVPGGASGELFF

clone_size: NA
j_call: TRBJ1-1
v_call: TRBV18
d_call: NA
cdr3_nt: TGTGCCAGCTCACCAAGGACAGAAATGAACACTGAAGCTTTCTTT
cdr3_aa: CASSPRTEMNTEAFF

clone_size: NA
j_call: TRBJ1-1
v_call: TRBV6-5
d_call: TRBD1
cdr3_nt: TGTGCCAGCAGTTACCTCAGGGGGGGTATGAACACTGAAGCTTTCTTT
cdr3_aa: CASSYLRGGMNTEAFF

clone_size: NA
j_call: TRBJ2-6
v_call: TRBV2
d_call: NA
cdr3_nt: TGTGCCAGCAGTGAACGCCCGTCGGGCGCTGGGGCCAACGTCCTGACTTTC
cdr3_aa: CASSERPSGAGANVLTF

clone_size: NA
j_call: TRBJ2-5
v_call: TRBV7-9
d_call: NA
cdr3_nt: TGTGCCAGCAGTTCTCAGGGGGAGACCCAGTACTTC
cdr3_aa: CASSSQGETQYF

clone_size: NA
j_call: TRBJ2-3
v_call: TRBV6-1
d_call: TRBD2
cdr3_nt: TGTGCCGGAGCGGGGGGGCATGTAGATACGCAGTATTTT
cdr3_aa: CAGAGGHVDTQYF

clone_size: NA
j_call: TRBJ1-6
v_call: TRBV27
d_call: NA
cdr3_nt: TGTGCCAGCAGTTCCTCTCCGGCGGGCAATTCACCCCTCCACTTT
cdr3_aa: CASSSSPAGNSPLHF

clone_size: NA
j_call: TRBJ1-5
v_call: TRBV19
d_call: NA
cdr3_nt: TGTGCCAGTAGTACATCGCCCTCATCAATGCGGCTGCATCAGCCCCAGCATTTT
cdr3_aa: CASSTSPSSMRLHQPQHF

clone_size: NA
j_call: TRBJ1-6
v_call: TRBV6-5
d_call: NA
cdr3_nt: TGTGCCAGCAGTTACAGGGCCCTTAATAATTCACCCCTCCACTTT
cdr3_aa: CASSYRALNNSPLHF

clone_size: NA
j_call: TRBJ2-7
v_call: TRBV28
d_call: TRBD2
cdr3_nt: TGTGCCAGCAGACCGGGGGGGGCAGGGGACTACGAGCAGTACTTC
cdr3_aa: CASRPGGAGDYEQYF

clone_size: NA
j_call: TRBJ2-7
v_call: TRBV4-1
d_call: NA
cdr3_nt: TGCGCCAGCAGCCAAGATGGCACCGCCATCCCCCAGTACTTC
cdr3_aa: CASSQDGTAIPQYF

clone_size: NA
j_call: TRBJ1-1
v_call: TRBV4-1
d_call: TRBD1
cdr3_nt: TGCGCCAGCAGCCTGTTCGGGACAGGGAGTGAAGCTTTCTTT
cdr3_aa: CASSLFGTGSEAFF

clone_size: NA
j_call: TRBJ2-2
v_call: TRBV5-4
d_call: NA
cdr3_nt: TGTGCCAGCAGCTTGCCAGGGCTCACCGGGGAGCTGTTTTTT
cdr3_aa: CASSLPGLTGELFF

clone_size: NA
j_call: TRBJ2-7
v_call: TRBV10-1
d_call: TRBD2
cdr3_nt: TGCGCCAGCAGTGAGTTAGCGGGGGCCGGCGAGCAGTACTTC
cdr3_aa: CASSELAGAGEQYF

clone_size: once
j_call: TRBJ2-7
v_call: TRBV15
d_call: TRBD2
cdr3_nt: TGTGCCACCAGCAGAGGAGGGACTAGTTTCGAGCAGTACTTC
cdr3_aa: CATSRGGTSFEQYF

clone_size: NA
j_call: TRBJ2-3
v_call: TRBV19
d_call: NA
cdr3_nt: TGTGCCAGTAGTCTGGTCGAAGGCACAGATACGCAGTATTTT
cdr3_aa: CASSLVEGTDTQYF

clone_size: once
j_call: TRBJ1-4
v_call: TRBV6-6
d_call: NA
cdr3_nt: TGTGCCAGCAGTTATCTAGGGAAGGGTGAAAAACTGTTTTTT
cdr3_aa: CASSYLGKGEKLFF

clone_size: NA
j_call: TRBJ2-7
v_call: TRBV7-3
d_call: TRBD1
cdr3_nt: TGTGCCAGCAGCTTAGGAGCCACAGGGGAAGAGCAGTACTTC
cdr3_aa: CASSLGATGEEQYF

clone_size: once
j_call: TRBJ1-1
v_call: TRBV19
d_call: NA
cdr3_nt: TGTGCCAGTAGTATATGGCAGGGAAACATGAACACTGAAGCTTTCTTT
cdr3_aa: CASSIWQGNMNTEAFF

clone_size: NA
j_call: TRBJ2-1
v_call: TRBV29-1
d_call: TRBD2
cdr3_nt: TGCAGCGTGAGAGGACTAGCGGGGTTTCGAAATGAGCAGTTCTTC
cdr3_aa: CSVRGLAGFRNEQFF

clone_size: few
j_call: TRBJ1-5
v_call: TRBV10-3
d_call: NA
cdr3_nt: TGTGCCATCAGTGGGCAGGGCCGAAGCAATCAGCCCCAGCATTTT
cdr3_aa: CAISGQGRSNQPQHF

clone_size: NA
j_call: TRBJ2-7
v_call: TRBV28
d_call: NA
cdr3_nt: TGTGCCAGCAGTTTTCCCACGACCTACGAGCAGTACTTC
cdr3_aa: CASSFPTTYEQYF

clone_size: NA
j_call: TRBJ1-1
v_call: TRBV9
d_call: NA
cdr3_nt: TGTGCCAGCAGCGTAGTGACAGGGAACACTGAAGCTTTCTTT
cdr3_aa: CASSVVTGNTEAFF

clone_size: NA
j_call: TRBJ2-1
v_call: TRBV6-4
d_call: TRBD2
cdr3_nt: TGTGCCAGCAGTGACTCCAATAGCGGGAGGGATGAGCAGTTCTTC
cdr3_aa: CASSDSNSGRDEQFF

clone_size: NA
j_call: TRBJ2-3
v_call: TRBV5-4
d_call: TRBD2
cdr3_nt: TGTGCCAGCAGCTCCTTAGCGGGAGCCAAAGATACGCAGTATTTT
cdr3_aa: CASSSLAGAKDTQYF

clone_size: NA
j_call: TRBJ1-1
v_call: TRBV5-5
d_call: NA
cdr3_nt: TGTGCCAGCAGCCTCGGGTTTGGCACTGAAGCTTTCTTT
cdr3_aa: CASSLGFGTEAFF

clone_size: NA
j_call: TRBJ1-1
v_call: TRBV27
d_call: NA
cdr3_nt: TGTGCCAGCAGTCCTATACGTGGTGAAGCTTTCTTT
cdr3_aa: CASSPIRGEAFF

clone_size: NA
j_call: TRBJ2-5
v_call: TRBV2
d_call: TRBD2
cdr3_nt: TGTGCCAGCACGACTAGCGGGCCATCGTTGTACCAAGAGACCCAGTACTTC
cdr3_aa: CASTTSGPSLYQETQYF

clone_size: NA
j_call: TRBJ2-2
v_call: TRBV7-3
d_call: NA
cdr3_nt: TGTGCCAGCAGCTTAGGCAGGGGCAACACCGGGGAGCTGTTTTTT
cdr3_aa: CASSLGRGNTGELFF